These 27 T cell receptor beta chains were all obtained from the same sample, sequenced in a study of spatial heterogeneity in lung cancer. Time point indicated: blood at routine non-recurrence follow-up after resection. TCRdb re-derived calls from the 5' RACE reads in MiXCR, one entry per CDR3 protein. The profile shows approximately 93,000 distinct CDR3 sequences, roughly a fifth of them singletons. The material sequenced was PBMCs, taken at follow-up. The receptors stem from a male donor with early-stage non-small cell lung cancer.

The V gene is TRBV9, the J gene TRBJ2-7; D is unclear. Trimming shortened V by 0 bases and J by 6 bases, and 10 bases separated the two germline ends. The CDR3 is 13 amino acids. Germline loops: CDR1 SGDLS, CDR2 YYNGEE. The CDR3 bases are TGTGCCAGCAGCGTAGAAGGAGAGTCCGAGCAGTACTTC. Its translation: CASSVEGESEQYF. The variable domain in full, completed from reference TRBV9 and TRBJ2-7, reads DSGVTQTPKHLITATGQRVTLRCSPRSGDLSVYWYQQSLDQGLQFLIQYYNGEERAKGNILERFSAQQFPDLHSELNLSSLELGDSALYFCASSVEGESEQYFGPGTRLTVT.

This chain links TRBV24-1 with TRBJ2-3; 10 nucleotides align to TRBD1. Trimming cost V 0 bases and J 0 bases; bases outside gene matches: 2. Germline values: CDR1 KGHDR, CDR2 SFDVKD. The CDR3 is 17 residues long. In DNA, the CDR3 is TGTGCCACCAGTGATTTGCAGGGACAGGGGAGCACAGATACGCAGTATTTT. Translated, it gives CATSDLQGQGSTDTQYF.

Many counts were recorded for this clonotype. The chain couples TRBV5-1 to TRBJ2-3, with D tentatively TRBD2 (5 bases). V shed 0 bases and J shed 2 bases, with 10 bases lying between them. From germline, CDR1 is SGHRS and CDR2 YFSETQ. The CDR3 spans 15 residues. The CDR3 nucleotides read TGCGCCAGCAGCTTGGCGGGGTATAACACAGATACGCAGTATTTT. Protein product: CASSLAGYNTDTQYF.

This clonotype was seen a few times. The gene calls are TRBV2 and TRBJ2-7, with TRBD1 as a possible D gene (7 bases). V was clipped by 6 bases and J by 1 base, with 10 bases between them. This CDR3 has 13 amino acids. The germline V gene encodes CDR1 SNHLY and CDR2 FYNNEI. This chain's CDR3 is CASRTGRSYEQYF. The CDR3 nucleotides are TGTGCCAGCAGGACAGGGAGGTCCTACGAGCAGTACTTC.

The chain has TRBV3-1 and TRBJ2-7, with D unclear. This CDR3 contains 15 residues. Germline V gene sequence: CDR1 LGHDT, CDR2 YNNKEL (reference sequence). V was clipped by 4 bases and J by 0 bases, with 13 bases between them. CDR3 DNA sequence: TGTGCCAGCAGCCGTATTAGCTGGGGCTCCTACGAGCAGTACTTC. This encodes CASSRISWGSYEQYF.

V gene TRBV6-1 combines with J gene TRBJ2-6; D unresolved. CDR3 length: 15 residues. Germline values: CDR1 MNHNS, CDR2 SASEGT. V lost 3 bases to trimming and J lost 0 bases, with 6 bases between them. CDR3: CASSEASSGANVLTF. In DNA, the CDR3 is TGTGCCAGCAGTGAGGCCAGCTCTGGGGCCAACGTCCTGACTTTC.

This clonotype was observed a handful of times. The gene calls are TRBV30 and TRBJ1-1; D not resolved. This CDR3 region has 14 residues. The V gene lost 8 bases and the J gene lost 4 bases, with 20 bases spanning the gap. Germline CDR1 GTSNPN, CDR2 SVGIG (reference sequence). The CDR3 region has the DNA TGTGCCGGAACGCGCCCTGGGCTGGTCACTGAAGCTTTCTTT. It is translated as CAGTRPGLVTEAFF.

The V gene is TRBV5-1, the J gene TRBJ2-5; D gene uncertain. This CDR3 region has 14 residues. V lost 0 bases and J 5 bases, leaving 11 bases between the germline ends. Germline V gene lookup returns CDR1 SGHRS and CDR2 YFSETQ. CDR3 amino acids: CASSLGNSRETQYF. CDR3 in DNA: TGCGCCAGCAGCTTGGGCAATTCCAGGGAGACCCAGTACTTC.

This clonotype has only a few counts. The rearrangement joins TRBV30 to TRBJ1-4, with a weak D call TRBD1 (5 bases). Between the trimmed V and J ends, which lost 0 bases and 5 bases, there was a span of 10 bases. This CDR3 region has 14 residues. Germline CDR1 GTSNPN, CDR2 SVGIG (reference sequence). The CDR3 coding sequence is TGTGCCTGGAGTGTAAGGGGAGGGAATGAAAAACTGTTTTTT. Encoded protein: CAWSVRGGNEKLFF.

This rearrangement joins TRBV19 to TRBJ2-2; 14 bases are a match to TRBD2. Germline CDR1 LNHDA, CDR2 SQIVND (reference sequence). The CDR3 extends over 20 amino acids. Trimming took 4 bases from V and 0 from J; bases not matched to a gene: 10. CDR3 sequence reads: CASSTGLAGAWFSNTGELFF. CDR3 nucleotides: TGTGCCAGTAGTACGGGACTAGCGGGAGCCTGGTTCTCGAACACCGGGGAGCTGTTTTTT. The full variable domain, in which reference TRBV19 and TRBJ2-2 provide the parts outside the CDR3, is DGGITQSPKYLFRKEGQNVTLSCEQNLNHDAMYWYRQDPGQGLRLIYYSQIVNDFQKGDIAEGYSVSREKKESFPLTVTSAQKNPTAFYLCASSTGLAGAWFSNTGELFFGEGSRLTVL.

The chain uses TRBV5-5 and TRBJ2-5; no firm D call. This CDR3 has 13 residues. V was cut by 2 bases and J by 5 bases, with 10 bases left in between. Germline V gene data show CDR1 as SGHKS and CDR2 as YYEKEE (reference sequence). The CDR3 region is CASSLDPLETQYF. The CDR3 nucleotides read TGTGCCAGCAGCTTAGACCCGTTGGAGACCCAGTACTTC.

V is TRBV12-2 and J is TRBJ1-4; whether TRBD1, the table's D call, matches the DNA was not checked. TRBV12-2 is a pseudogene segment. The CDR3 contains 14 residues. CDR3 bases: TGTGCAAGTCGCTTCAGCAGGGGGCAGGAAAAACTGTTTTTT. Encoded protein: CASRFSRGQEKLFF.

The V gene is TRBV11-3, the J gene TRBJ2-1; D is possibly TRBD1 (6 bases). CDR3 length equals 16 residues. Trimming left V 5 bases short and J 0 bases short, with 14 bases between. Per germline, CDR1 SGHNT and CDR2 YENEEA. This chain's CDR3 is CASSRGGQTSYNEQFF. As DNA, the CDR3 is TGTGCCAGCAGCCGAGGGGGACAAACCTCCTACAATGAGCAGTTCTTC.

In its sample, this clonotype was seen a few times. CDR3 bases: TGTGCCACGTCCTCCGAGCAGCTGAATCAGCCCCAGCATTTT. Translated: CATSSEQLNQPQHF. This sequence joins TRBV24-1 and TRBJ1-5; no clear D gene. V was shortened by 10 bases and J by 4 bases, with 16 bases between the two germline ends. The CDR3 has 14 amino acids. Germline V gene sequence: CDR1 KGHDR, CDR2 SFDVKD.

By frequency in the sample, this clonotype is medium-sized (0.01 to 0.1%). V usage is TRBV5-1 and J usage is TRBJ2-1; 9 bases fit TRBD2. Per germline, CDR1 SGHRS and CDR2 YFSETQ. V trimming: 2 bases; J trimming: 0 bases; junction bases outside the gene matches: 6. The CDR3 has 17 residues. The CDR3 sequence: CASSFRLAASSYNEQFF. CDR3 nucleotides: TGCGCCAGCAGCTTCCGACTAGCGGCGAGCTCCTACAATGAGCAGTTCTTC.

The chain carries TRBV7-2 and TRBJ1-4, with TRBD1 identical over 8 bases. With 5 bases clipped from V and 2 bases from J, the junction kept 7 bases outside the gene matches. This CDR3 is built from 16 residues. Germline V gene lookup returns CDR1 SGHTA and CDR2 FQGNSA. The CDR3 is CASSLRQGRTNEKLFF. The CDR3 nucleotides are TGTGCCAGCAGCCTTAGACAGGGGAGGACTAATGAAAAACTGTTTTTT.

This clonotype was observed a single time. This chain uses TRBV3-1 with TRBJ2-2; 8 bases map to TRBD2. After removal of 1 base from V and 3 bases from J, the junction contained 1 base not matched to a gene. This CDR3 comprises 15 residues. CDR1 and CDR2 from the germline V gene are LGHDT and YNNKEL (reference sequence). CDR3 in amino acids: CASSQAGRDTGELFF. The CDR3 DNA is TGTGCCAGCAGCCAAGCCGGGAGGGACACCGGGGAGCTGTTTTTT.

The chain has TRBV7-2 and TRBJ2-1; 8 bases line up with TRBD1. This CDR3 contains 15 residues. Germline V gene data show CDR1 as SGHTA and CDR2 as FQGNSA. Trimming at V came to 2 bases and at J to 7 bases, leaving 7 bases not matched to a gene. DNA for the CDR3: TGTGCCAGCAGCTTAATGGGACAGGCAAGTAATGAGCAGTTCTTC. Amino acid sequence: CASSLMGQASNEQFF.

The rearrangement uses TRBV20-1 and TRBJ1-5; D gene ambiguous. Germline V lookup: CDR1 DFQATT, CDR2 SNEGSKA (reference sequence). The ends were cut back, 5 bases at V and 0 bases at J, with 11 bases in the middle. There are 14 residues in the CDR3. The CDR3: CSAVTEHSNQPQHF. CDR3 nucleotides: TGCAGTGCTGTGACGGAACATAGCAATCAGCCCCAGCATTTT.

This clonotype was seen a few times. The chain combines TRBV7-9 with TRBJ1-3; D is perhaps TRBD1 (6 bases). The CDR3 totals 14 residues. With 5 bases removed from V and 2 bases from J, the gap between germline ends came to 10 bases. Germline assignment: CDR1 SEHNR and CDR2 FQNEAQ (reference sequence). The CDR3 DNA reads as TGTGCCAGCAGCGGGCGGACAGCTGGAAACACCATATATTTT. It yields the protein CASSGRTAGNTIYF.

CDR3 protein: CSAEDLLRGYTF. CDR3 nucleotide sequence: TGCAGTGCTGAGGACCTACTAAGAGGCTACACCTTC. The chain carries TRBV20-1 and TRBJ1-2; D is unclear. Per the germline V gene, CDR1 is DFQATT and CDR2 is SNEGSKA (reference sequence). The CDR3 is 12 amino acids. Trimming took off 5 bases at V and 8 bases at J, with 15 bases between the two ends.

This clonotype was detected a few times. The rearrangement links TRBV6-1 to TRBJ2-7; 12 bases align to TRBD2. J was trimmed by 6 bases and V by 8 bases; bases with no gene match: 14. Germline loops: CDR1 MNHNS, CDR2 SASEGT. The CDR3 length is 16 residues. The CDR3 coding sequence is TGTGCCAGCCAGTTCCTGACTAGCGGGAGCGTCAGCGAGCAGTACTTC. The encoded protein is CASQFLTSGSVSEQYF.

V and J are TRBV25-1 and TRBJ1-2, with D perhaps TRBD1 (5 bases). The CDR3 totals 15 residues. Trimming took 4 bases from V and 0 from J, leaving 12 bases between them. From germline, CDR1 is MGHDK and CDR2 SYGVNS. The CDR3 DNA reads TGTGCCAGCAGTGCAGGGAGCCCAGCTAACTATGGCTACACCTTC. Protein: CASSAGSPANYGYTF.

This clonotype was detected only a few times. The DNA of the CDR3 is TGTGCCAGCACCGAGGAGGGATTCGGGGAAAAACTGTTTTTT. This gives the protein CASTEEGFGEKLFF. The rearrangement uses TRBV2 and TRBJ1-4; D not certain. In germline, CDR1 is SNHLY, CDR2 FYNNEI. Trimming cost V 7 bases and J 8 bases, with 17 bases left between them. The length of the CDR3 is 14 residues.

V is TRBV24-1 and J is TRBJ2-5; TRBD1 or TRBD2 may be the D gene (5 bases each). Germline lookup yields CDR1 KGHDR and CDR2 SFDVKD. The CDR3 runs to 16 residues. V was cut by 7 bases and J by 3 bases, with 20 bases left in between. The chain's CDR3 is CATSPSPGRGEETQYF. The CDR3 bases are TGTGCCACCAGCCCCTCTCCGGGGCGAGGGGAAGAGACCCAGTACTTC.

In its sample, this clonotype was seen many times. J is TRBJ1-2 and V is TRBV9; D unclear. Deletions cut 4 bases from V and 14 bases from J, with 24 bases between. The CDR3 is made up of 14 amino acids. The germline gives CDR1 SGDLS, CDR2 YYNGEE. The CDR3 reads CASSPPEAALLKTF. Written as DNA, the CDR3 is TGTGCCAGCAGCCCACCGGAGGCTGCTCTCTTAAAAACCTTC.

This clonotype appeared many times. The V call is TRBV7-3, the J call TRBJ2-1; 13 bases map to TRBD2. The CDR3 contains 14 residues. V dropped 5 bases and J dropped 6; count of bases not matched to a gene: 1. The germline V gene has CDR1 SGHTA and CDR2 FQGTGA. In nucleotides, the CDR3 is TGTGCCAGCAGCCGGACTAGCGGGAGCAATGAGCAGTTCTTC. This translates into CASSRTSGSNEQFF.